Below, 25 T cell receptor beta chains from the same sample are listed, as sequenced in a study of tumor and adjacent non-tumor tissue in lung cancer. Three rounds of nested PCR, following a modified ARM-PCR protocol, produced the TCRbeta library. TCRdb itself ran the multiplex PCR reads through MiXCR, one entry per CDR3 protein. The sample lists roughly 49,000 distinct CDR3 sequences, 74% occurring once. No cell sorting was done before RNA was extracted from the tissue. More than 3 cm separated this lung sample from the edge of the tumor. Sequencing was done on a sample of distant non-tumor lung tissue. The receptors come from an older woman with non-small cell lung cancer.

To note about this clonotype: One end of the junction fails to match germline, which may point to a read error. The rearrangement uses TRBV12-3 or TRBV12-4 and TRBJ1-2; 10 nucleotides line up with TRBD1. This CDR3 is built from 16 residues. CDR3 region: CACRVRDRGGPHGYTF. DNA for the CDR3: TGTGCCTGCAGGGTCCGGGACAGGGGTGGTCCCCACGGCTACACCTTC.

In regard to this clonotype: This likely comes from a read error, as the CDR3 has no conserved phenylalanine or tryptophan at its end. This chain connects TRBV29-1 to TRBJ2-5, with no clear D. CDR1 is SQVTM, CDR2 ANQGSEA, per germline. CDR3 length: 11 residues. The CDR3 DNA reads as TGCGGCGTTGTGCCCCAAGAGACCCAGTACCTC. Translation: CGVVPQETQYL.

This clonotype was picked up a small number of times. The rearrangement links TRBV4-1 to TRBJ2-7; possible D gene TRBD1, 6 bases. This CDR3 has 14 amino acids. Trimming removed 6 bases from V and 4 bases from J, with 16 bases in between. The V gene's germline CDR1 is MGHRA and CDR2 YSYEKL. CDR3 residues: CASRPTPDSYEQYF. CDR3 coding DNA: TGCGCCAGCAGGCCGACTCCGGACAGTTACGAGCAGTACTTC.

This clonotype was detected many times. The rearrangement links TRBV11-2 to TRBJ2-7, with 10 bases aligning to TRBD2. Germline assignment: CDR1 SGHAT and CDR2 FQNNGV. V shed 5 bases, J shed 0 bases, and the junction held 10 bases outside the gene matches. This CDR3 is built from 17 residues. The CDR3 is CASSPRTSGTYSYEQYF. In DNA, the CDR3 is TGTGCCAGCAGCCCGAGGACTAGCGGCACTTACTCCTACGAGCAGTACTTC.

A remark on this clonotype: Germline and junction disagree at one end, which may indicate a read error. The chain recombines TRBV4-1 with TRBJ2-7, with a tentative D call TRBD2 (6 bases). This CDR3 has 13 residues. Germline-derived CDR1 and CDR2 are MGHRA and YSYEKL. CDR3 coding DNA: TGCGCCGGCAGCCGGCAGGGAGGCTGCGAGCAGTACTTC. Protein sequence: CAGSRQGGCEQYF.

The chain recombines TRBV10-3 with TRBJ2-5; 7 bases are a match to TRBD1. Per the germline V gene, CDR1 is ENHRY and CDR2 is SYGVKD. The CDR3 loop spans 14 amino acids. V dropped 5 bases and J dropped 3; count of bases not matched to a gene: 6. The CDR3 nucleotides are TGTGCCATCAGTATCCTCACAGGGGAAGAGACCCAGTACTTC. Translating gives CAISILTGEETQYF.

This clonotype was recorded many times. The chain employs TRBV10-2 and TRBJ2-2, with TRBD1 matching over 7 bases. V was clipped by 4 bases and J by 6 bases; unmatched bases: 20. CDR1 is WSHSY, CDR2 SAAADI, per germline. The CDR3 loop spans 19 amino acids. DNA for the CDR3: TGCGCCAGCAGTGGCCGAGTGACCGACAGGGTTTATTTCGCCGGGGAGCTGTTTTTT. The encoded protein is CASSGRVTDRVYFAGELFF.

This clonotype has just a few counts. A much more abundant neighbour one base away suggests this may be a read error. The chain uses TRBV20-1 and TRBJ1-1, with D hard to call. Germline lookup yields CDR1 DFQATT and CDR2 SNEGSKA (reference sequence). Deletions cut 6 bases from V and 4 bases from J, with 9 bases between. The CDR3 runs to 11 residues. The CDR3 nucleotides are TGCAGTGCCGGCTCGAGCACTGAAGCTTTCTTT. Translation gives CSAGSSTEAFF.

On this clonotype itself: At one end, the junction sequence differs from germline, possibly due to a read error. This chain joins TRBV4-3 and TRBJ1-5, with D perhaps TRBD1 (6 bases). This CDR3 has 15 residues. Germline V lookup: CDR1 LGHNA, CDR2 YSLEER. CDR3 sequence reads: CVSSQGTLSNQPQHF. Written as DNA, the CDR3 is TGTGTCAGCAGCCAAGGGACATTAAGCAATCAGCCCCAGCATTTT.

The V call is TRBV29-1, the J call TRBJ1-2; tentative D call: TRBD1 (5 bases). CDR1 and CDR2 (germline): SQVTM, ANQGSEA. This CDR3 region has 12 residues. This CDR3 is CDDQRGLGGYTF. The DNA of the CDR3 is TGCGACGACCAAAGGGGTTTGGGTGGCTACACCTTC.

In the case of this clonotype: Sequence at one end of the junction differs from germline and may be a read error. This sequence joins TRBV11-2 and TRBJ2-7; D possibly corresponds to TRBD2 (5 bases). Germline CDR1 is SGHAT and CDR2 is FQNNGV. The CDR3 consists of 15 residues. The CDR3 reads CTSGLQSGNNYEQYF. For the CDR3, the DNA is TGTACCAGCGGACTCCAATCCGGTAATAACTACGAGCAGTACTTC.

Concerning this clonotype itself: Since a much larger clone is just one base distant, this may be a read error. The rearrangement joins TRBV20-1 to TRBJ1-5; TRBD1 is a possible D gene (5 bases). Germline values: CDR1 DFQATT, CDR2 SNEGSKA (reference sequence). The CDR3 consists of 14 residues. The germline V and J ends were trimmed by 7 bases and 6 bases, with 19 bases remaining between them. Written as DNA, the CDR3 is TGCAGTGTTGGATCCGAGGGGTGGGGTCAGCCCCAGCATTTT. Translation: CSVGSEGWGQPQHF.

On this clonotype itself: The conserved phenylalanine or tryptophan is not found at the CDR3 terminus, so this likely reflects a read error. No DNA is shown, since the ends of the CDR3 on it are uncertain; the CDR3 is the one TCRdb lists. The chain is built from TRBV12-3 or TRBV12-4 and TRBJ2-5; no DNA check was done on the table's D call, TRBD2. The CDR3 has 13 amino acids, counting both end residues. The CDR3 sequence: CASTQGGQEIQYI.

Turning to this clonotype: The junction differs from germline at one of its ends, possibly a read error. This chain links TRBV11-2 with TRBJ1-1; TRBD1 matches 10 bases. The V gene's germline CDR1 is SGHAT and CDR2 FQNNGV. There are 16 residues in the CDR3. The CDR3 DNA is TGTGCTAGCAGGTCCGGGGACAGGGGCATGAACTCTGAAGCTTTCTTT. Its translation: CASRSGDRGMNSEAFF.

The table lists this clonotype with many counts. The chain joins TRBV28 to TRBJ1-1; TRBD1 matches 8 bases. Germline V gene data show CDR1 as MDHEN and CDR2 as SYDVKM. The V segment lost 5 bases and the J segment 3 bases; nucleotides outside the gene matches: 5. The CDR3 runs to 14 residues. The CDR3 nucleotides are TGTGCCAGCAGTGCTCAGGGGGCTGACACTGAAGCTTTCTTT. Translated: CASSAQGADTEAFF. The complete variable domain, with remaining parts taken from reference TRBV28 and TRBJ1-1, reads DVKVTQSSRYLVKRTGEKVFLECVQDMDHENMFWYRQDPGLGLRLIYFSYDVKMKEKGDIPEGYSVSREKKERFSLILESASTNQTSMYLCASSAQGADTEAFFGQGTRLTVV.

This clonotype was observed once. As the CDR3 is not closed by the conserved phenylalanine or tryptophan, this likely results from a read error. The CDR3 reads CASRHGDARDNEQFL. DNA for the CDR3: TGTGCCAGCCGTCATGGAGACGCTAGGGACAATGAGCAGTTCCTC. The V and J genes are TRBV28 and TRBJ2-1; D gene unclear. Trimming took off 8 bases at V and 5 bases at J, with 19 bases between the two ends. The CDR3 sequence is 15 residues long. Germline V lookup: CDR1 MDHEN, CDR2 SYDVKM.

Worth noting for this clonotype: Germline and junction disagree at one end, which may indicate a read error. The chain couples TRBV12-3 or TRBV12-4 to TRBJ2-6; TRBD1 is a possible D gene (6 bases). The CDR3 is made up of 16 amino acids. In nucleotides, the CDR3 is TGTGCCAGCGCAGGGGACATACGCTCTGGGGCCAACATCCTGACCTTC. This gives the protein CASAGDIRSGANILTF.

In DNA, the CDR3 is TGCAACATTAAGTTCCTAGCGGAACAAGAGACCCAGTACTTC. Translating it yields CNIKFLAEQETQYF. The V call is TRBV29-1, the J call TRBJ2-5, with TRBD2 matching over 7 bases. The CDR3 consists of 14 residues. Germline loops: CDR1 SQVTM, CDR2 ANQGSEA.

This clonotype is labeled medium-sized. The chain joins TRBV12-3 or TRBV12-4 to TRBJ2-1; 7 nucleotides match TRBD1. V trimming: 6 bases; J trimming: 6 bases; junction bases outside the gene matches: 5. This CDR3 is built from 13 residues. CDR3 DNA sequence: TGTGCCAGCAGAGGGACAGTAGGCAATGAGCAGTTCTTC. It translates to CASRGTVGNEQFF.

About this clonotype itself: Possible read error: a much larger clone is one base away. The CDR3 spells CASTRRGGTEAFF. In DNA form, the CDR3 reads TGTGCCAGCACCCGACGGGGTGGAACTGAAGCTTTCTTT. The rearrangement joins TRBV6-6 to TRBJ1-1; D gene ambiguous. Germline CDR1 is MNHNY and CDR2 is SVGAGI (reference sequence). The V end was cut by 7 bases, the J end by 5 bases, with 14 bases between. CDR3 length equals 13 residues.

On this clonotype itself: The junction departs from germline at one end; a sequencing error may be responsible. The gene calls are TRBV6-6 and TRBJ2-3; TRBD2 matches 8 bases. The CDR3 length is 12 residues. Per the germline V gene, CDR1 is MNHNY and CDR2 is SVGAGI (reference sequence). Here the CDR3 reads CPSSGAGDTQYF. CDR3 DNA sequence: TGTCCCAGTAGCGGGGCGGGAGATACGCAATATTTT.

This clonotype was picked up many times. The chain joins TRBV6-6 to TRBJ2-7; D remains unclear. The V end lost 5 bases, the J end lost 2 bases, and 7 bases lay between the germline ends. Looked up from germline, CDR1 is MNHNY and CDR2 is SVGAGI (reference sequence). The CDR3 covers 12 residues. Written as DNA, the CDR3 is TGTGCCAGCAGTCAACAGACCTACGAGCAGTACTTC. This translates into CASSQQTYEQYF.

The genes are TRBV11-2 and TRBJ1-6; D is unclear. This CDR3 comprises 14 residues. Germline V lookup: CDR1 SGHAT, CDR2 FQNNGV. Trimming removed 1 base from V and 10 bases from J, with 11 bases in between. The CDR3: CASSLGRFGSPLHF. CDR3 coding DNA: TGTGCCAGCAGCTTAGGACGGTTTGGATCACCCCTCCACTTT.

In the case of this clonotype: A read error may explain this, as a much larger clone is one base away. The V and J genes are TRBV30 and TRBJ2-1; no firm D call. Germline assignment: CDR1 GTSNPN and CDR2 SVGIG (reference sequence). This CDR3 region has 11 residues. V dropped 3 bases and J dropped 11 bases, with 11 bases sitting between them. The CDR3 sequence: CAWSESGKQFF. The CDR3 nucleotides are TGTGCCTGGAGCGAGTCTGGTAAGCAGTTCTTC. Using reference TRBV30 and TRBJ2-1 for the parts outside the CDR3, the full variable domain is SQTIHQWPATLVQPVGSPLSLECTVEGTSNPNLYWYRQAAGRGLQLLFYSVGIGQISSEVPQNLSASRPQDRQFILSSKKLLLSDSGFYLCAWSESGKQFFGPGTRLTVL.

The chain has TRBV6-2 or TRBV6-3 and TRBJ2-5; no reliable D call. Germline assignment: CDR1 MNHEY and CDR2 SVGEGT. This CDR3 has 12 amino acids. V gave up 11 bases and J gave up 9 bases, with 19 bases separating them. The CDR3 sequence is CAGISREIPQYF. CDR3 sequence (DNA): TGTGCCGGCATCTCCCGAGAGATACCCCAGTACTTC.